This TCR beta chain was captured by sequencing in a study of response to subunit inactivated influenza vaccine. Regarding this clonotype: Its target is unknown.

MiXCR was run by TCRdb on the RT-PCR reads, yielding one entry per CDR3 protein. The sample records around 650,000 distinct CDR3 sequences, around 16% being singletons. The CDR3 extends over 18 amino acids. The germline gives CDR1 LGHNA, CDR2 YNFKEQ. Trimming took 0 bases from V and 4 from J; bases not matched to a gene: 9. Points from the study as a whole: Researchers suggested that each seasonal influenza vaccination recruits few new T cells.

This sequence originates from a man aged 50 or older who received an inactivated influenza vaccine. The sample consisted of PBMCs from blood, taken 12 days after vaccination. The chain uses TRBV4-2 and TRBJ2-1, with 10 bases that match TRBD2. CDR3 region: CASSQEGTSGDFYNEQFF. In nucleotides, the CDR3 is TGTGCCAGCAGCCAAGAGGGAACTAGCGGGGATTTTTACAATGAGCAGTTCTTC.